The source of this T cell receptor beta chain is a study of a mutant IDH1 vaccine in newly diagnosed glioma. As for the study in general: Earlier care involved radiotherapy, temozolomide, or both, and the majority received both. The study's findings and limits: Vaccine-induced immune responses were detected in around 93% of patients.

This clone was observed a single time. Its cognate antigen is unknown. Profiling relied on immunoSEQ multiplex PCR, and the TCRdb table lists in-frame clones only, not all of them. The profile covers roughly 32,000 clones, with about 80% appearing a single time and about 9.4% taken by the ten largest. The CDR3 is 15 amino acids. Trimming shortened V by 2 bases and J by 4 bases, and 12 bases separated the two germline ends. From germline, CDR1 is MNHNS and CDR2 SASEGT. Time point described: baseline, week 1 (first vaccination visit). Indicated treatment: pre-vaccination baseline after standard-of-care therapy. Donors harbored newly found WHO grade 3 or 4 IDH1-mutant, ATRX-lost astrocytomas.

The source is a man in his forties or fifties with glioma. Some clones in this sample may be carry-over from other donors' samples. The specimen was peripheral blood mononuclear cells (PBMCs), collected from a glioma patient treated with radiotherapy, temozolomide or both. The chain is built from TRBV6-1 and TRBJ1-5; D is possibly TRBD1 (6 bases). Here the CDR3 DNA reads TGTGCCAGCAGTGAAACCGGGGGGGCAAATCAGCCCCAGCATTTT. The encoded protein is CASSETGGANQPQHF.